What follows is one T cell receptor beta chain and its context. The conserved final phenylalanine or tryptophan is absent from the CDR3, which likely points to a read error. Trimming cost V 7 bases and J 5 bases; bases outside gene matches: 10. This CDR3 spans 15 amino acids. Per the germline V gene, CDR1 is ENHRY and CDR2 is SYGVKD. This specimen belongs to a study of T cells in Graves' hyperthyroidism and ophthalmopathy. There were TCR beta CDR3 regions amplified from RNA transcripts. TCR CDR3 underwent first-round RT-PCR with the HTBI primer set. TCRdb passed the multiplex PCR reads through MiXCR, listing each CDR3 protein once. Among 390,000 or so distinct CDR3 sequences listed, roughly 14% were seen once.

The receptor was isolated from a man aged 18 to 30 with Graves' ophthalmopathy. This chain connects TRBV10-3 to TRBJ2-5, with 10 positions matching TRBD2. Material for sequencing was blood. The CDR3 nucleotides are TGTGCCATCACGTCAAGCGGGAGGGTAGGGGAGACCCAGTACCTC. Protein product: CAITSSGRVGETQYL.